These 3 T cell receptor beta chains originate from one sample sequenced in a study of T cell responses to AZD1222 COVID-19 vaccine. Assay used: immunoSEQ multiplex PCR; TCRdb lists only in-frame clones, some missing. The sample includes just over 150,000 clones, approximately 90% of them seen just once. The sequenced sample was peripheral blood, obtained 28 days after the second AZD1222 dose. These receptors came from an adult who received the AZD1222 COVID-19 vaccine.

The genes are TRBV7-8 and TRBJ2-7, with 7 positions matching TRBD1. CDR3 length: 16 residues. Per the germline V gene, CDR1 is SGHVS and CDR2 is FQNEAQ. V gave up 4 bases and J gave up 2 bases; unmatched junction bases: 11. CDR3 sequence: CASSSSQGFTPYEQYF. The CDR3 nucleotides read TGTGCCAGCAGCTCTTCACAGGGGTTTACCCCCTACGAGCAGTACTTC.

The CDR3 spells CASSLGGLEAFF. CDR3 nucleotides: TGTGCCAGCAGCCTAGGGGGCCTTGAAGCTTTCTTT. This chain joins TRBV7-9 and TRBJ1-1; 7 bases fit TRBD1. Germline V gene data show CDR1 as SEHNR and CDR2 as FQNEAQ (reference sequence). Trimming at V came to 5 bases and at J to 7 bases, leaving 4 bases not matched to a gene. This CDR3 is built from 12 residues.

V usage is TRBV4-1 and J usage is TRBJ1-5; D unclear. The CDR3 spans 15 residues. Trimming cost V 2 bases and J 2 bases, with 10 bases left between them. Germline V gene sequence: CDR1 MGHRA, CDR2 YSYEKL. The CDR3, as DNA: TGCGCCAGCAGCCAATCCGAGAGGGGCAATCAGCCCCAGCATTTT. It is translated as CASSQSERGNQPQHF.